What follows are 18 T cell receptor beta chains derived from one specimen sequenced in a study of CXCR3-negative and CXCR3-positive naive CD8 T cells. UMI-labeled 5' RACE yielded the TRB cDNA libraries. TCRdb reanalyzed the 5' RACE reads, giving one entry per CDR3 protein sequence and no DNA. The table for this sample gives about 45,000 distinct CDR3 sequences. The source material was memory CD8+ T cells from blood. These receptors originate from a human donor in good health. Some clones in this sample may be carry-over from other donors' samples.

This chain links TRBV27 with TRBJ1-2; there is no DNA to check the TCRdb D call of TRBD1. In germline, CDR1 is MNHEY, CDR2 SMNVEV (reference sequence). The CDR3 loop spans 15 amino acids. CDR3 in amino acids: CASSLSGTGWDGYTF.

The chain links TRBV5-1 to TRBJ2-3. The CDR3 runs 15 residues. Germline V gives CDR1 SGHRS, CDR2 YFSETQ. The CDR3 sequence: CASRWTSLSTDTQYF.

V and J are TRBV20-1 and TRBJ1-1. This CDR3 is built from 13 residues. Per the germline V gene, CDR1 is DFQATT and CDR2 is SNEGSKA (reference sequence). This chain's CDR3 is CSARAGLDTEAFF.

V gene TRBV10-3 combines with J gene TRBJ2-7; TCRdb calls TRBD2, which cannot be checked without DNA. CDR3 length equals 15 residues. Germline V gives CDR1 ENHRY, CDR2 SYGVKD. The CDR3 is CAITKTGTRGYEQYF.

CDR3 loop: CASSLLGEQYF. The V and J genes are TRBV11-3 and TRBJ2-7. The CDR3 is 11 amino acids. CDR1 and CDR2 from the germline V gene are SGHNT and YENEEA. The entire variable domain, with the rest obtained from reference TRBV11-3 and TRBJ2-7, is as follows: EAGVVQSPRYKIIEKKQPVAFWCNPISGHNTLYWYLQNLGQGPELLIRYENEEAVDDSQLPKDRFSAERLKGVDSTLKIQPAELGDSAVYLCASSLLGEQYFGPGTRLTVT.

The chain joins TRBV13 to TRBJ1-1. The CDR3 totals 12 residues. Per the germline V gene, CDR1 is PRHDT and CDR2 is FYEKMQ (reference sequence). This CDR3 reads CASSGQNTEAFF.

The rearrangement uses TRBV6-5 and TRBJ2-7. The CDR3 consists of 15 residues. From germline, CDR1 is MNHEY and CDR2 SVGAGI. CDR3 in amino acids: CASSYSIAEAYEQYF.

CDR3 sequence reads: CASARAAWADTQYF. The chain combines TRBV7-8 with TRBJ2-3; TCRdb reports TRBD2, a call that lacks DNA to check it against. Germline V CDR1 and CDR2: SGHVS, FQNEAQ. The CDR3 runs to 14 residues.

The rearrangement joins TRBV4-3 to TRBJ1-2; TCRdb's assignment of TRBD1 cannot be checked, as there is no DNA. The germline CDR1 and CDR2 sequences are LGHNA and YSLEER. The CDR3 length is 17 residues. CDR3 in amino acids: CASSQEGPGNGLYGYTF.

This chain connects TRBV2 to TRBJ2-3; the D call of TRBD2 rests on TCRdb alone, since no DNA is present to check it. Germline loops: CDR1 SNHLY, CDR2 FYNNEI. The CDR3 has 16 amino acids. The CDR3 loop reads CASRRPGTSGSDTQYF.

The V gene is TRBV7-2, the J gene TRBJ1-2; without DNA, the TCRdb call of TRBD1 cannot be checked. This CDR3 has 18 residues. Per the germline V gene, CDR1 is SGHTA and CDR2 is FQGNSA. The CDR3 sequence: CASSLDGQGDVTNYGYTF.

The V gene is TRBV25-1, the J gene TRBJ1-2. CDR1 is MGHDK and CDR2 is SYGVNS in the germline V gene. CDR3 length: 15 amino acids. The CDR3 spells CASSDVGGHQRGYTF.

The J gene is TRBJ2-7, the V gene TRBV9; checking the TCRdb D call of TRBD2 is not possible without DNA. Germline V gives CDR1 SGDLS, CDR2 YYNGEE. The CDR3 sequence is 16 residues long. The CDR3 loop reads CASSGDEASGEYEQYF.

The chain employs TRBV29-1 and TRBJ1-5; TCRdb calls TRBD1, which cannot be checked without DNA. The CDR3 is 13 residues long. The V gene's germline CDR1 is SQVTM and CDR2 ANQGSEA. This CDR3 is CSPRQGFCQPQHF. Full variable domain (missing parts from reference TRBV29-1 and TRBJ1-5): SAVISQKPSRDICQRGTSLTIQCQVDSQVTMMFWYRQQPGQSLTLIATANQGSEATYESGFVIDKFPISRPNLTFSTLTVSNMSPEDSSIYLCSPRQGFCQPQHFGDGTRLSIL.

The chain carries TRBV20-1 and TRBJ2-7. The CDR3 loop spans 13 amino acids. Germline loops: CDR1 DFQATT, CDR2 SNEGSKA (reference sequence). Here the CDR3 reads CSQASGHYYEQYF.

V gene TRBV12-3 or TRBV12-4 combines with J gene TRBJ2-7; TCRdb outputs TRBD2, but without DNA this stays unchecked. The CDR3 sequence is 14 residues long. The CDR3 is CASRRAGAWEEQYF.

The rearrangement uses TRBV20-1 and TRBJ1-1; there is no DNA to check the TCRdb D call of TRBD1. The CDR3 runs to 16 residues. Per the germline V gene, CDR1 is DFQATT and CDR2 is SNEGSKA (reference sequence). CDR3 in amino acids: CSAEPYRGRGSTEAFF.

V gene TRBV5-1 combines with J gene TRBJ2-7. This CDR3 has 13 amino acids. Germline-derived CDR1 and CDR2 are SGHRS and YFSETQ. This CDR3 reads CASSSDQSYEQYF.